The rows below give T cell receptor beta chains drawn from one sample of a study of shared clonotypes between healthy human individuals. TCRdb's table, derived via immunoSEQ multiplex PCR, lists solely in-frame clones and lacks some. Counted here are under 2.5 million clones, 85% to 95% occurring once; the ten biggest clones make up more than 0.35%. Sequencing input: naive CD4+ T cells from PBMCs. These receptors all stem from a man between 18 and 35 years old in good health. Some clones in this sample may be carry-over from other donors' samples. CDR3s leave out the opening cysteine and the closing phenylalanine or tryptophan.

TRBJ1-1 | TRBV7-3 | ASSLQGRDTEAF
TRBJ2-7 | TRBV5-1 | ASSVDSYEQY
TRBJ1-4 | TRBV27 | ASRRQGINEKLF
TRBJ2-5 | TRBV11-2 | ASSLGGGGRETQY
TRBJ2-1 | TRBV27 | ASSPYYSYNEQF
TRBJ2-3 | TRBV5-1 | ASSLGGADTQY
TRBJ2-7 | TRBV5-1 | ASSLGQGGEQY
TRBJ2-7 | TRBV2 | ASGTPYAEQY
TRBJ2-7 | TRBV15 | ATSAGGALIYEQY
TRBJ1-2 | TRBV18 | ASSPDRGYGYT
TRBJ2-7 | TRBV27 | ASIPRTSGLDEQY
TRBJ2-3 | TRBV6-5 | ASSYAGSGTDTQY
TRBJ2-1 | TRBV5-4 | ASSLRTSAYNEQF
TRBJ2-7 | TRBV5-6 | ASSLPTSGSIREQY
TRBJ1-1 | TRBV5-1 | ASSSQDGTNTEAF
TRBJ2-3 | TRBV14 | ASSHYTRGLSKTWADTQY
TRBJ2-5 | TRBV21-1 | ASSKETQY
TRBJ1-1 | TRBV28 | ASSLRGGVRVTEAF
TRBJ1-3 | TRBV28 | ASSPPQGLGNTIY
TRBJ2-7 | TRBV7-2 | ASSLVRVEQY
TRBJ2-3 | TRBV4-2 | ASSQVLAGGDTQY
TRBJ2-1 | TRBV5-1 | ASSFLFSGGRANNEQF
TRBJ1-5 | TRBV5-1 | ASSPTTGFFQPQH
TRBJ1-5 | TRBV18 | ASSLRWDGGGINNQPQH
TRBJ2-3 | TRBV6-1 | ASSAGLGTDTQY
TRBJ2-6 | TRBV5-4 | ASSLRQAEANVLT
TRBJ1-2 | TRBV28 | ASSSQGRGYT
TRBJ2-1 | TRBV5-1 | ASSLGARDEQF
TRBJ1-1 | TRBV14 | ASSSTHRGTTEAF
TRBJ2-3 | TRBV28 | ASSLAGDPDTQY
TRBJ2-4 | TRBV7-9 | ASNPIGPRVPPY
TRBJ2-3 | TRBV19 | ASSIGIAGAYTDTQY
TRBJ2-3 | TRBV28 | ASSGTGTGSTDTQY
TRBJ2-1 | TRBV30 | AWSVRSGEQF
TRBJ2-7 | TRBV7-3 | ASSWTWGDEQY
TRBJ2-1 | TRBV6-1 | ASTVGVTEQF
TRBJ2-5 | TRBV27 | ASSPHGLAGRYQETQY
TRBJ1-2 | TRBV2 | ASKTGPYGYT
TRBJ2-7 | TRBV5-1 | ASRSTPGDEQY
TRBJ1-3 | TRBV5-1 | ASSVGSSGNTIY
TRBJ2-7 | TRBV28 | ASSPPGVVSEQY
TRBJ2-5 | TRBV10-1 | ARDPHVSRGRKQFQETQY
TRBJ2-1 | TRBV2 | ASSEIDEQF
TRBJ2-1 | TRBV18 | ASSPRLAGDNEQF
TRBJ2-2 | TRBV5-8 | ASTSGTRLNTGELF
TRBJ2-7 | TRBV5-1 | ASQTSPLAGRASYEQY